This entry lists 30 T cell receptor beta chains sequenced from one sample in a study of cytomegalovirus exposure and HLA in healthy donors. Researchers ran the PCR with 60 Vbeta and 13 Jbeta primers. Profiled with immunoSEQ multiplex PCR; TCRdb holds only in-frame clones, not every one. This table holds 150,000 to 200,000 clones, around 80% found once. The source material was PBMCs. These receptors were obtained from a middle-aged woman in good health and CMV-seronegative.

V usage is TRBV5-6 and J usage is TRBJ2-7; a possible D gene is TRBD1 (6 bases). Looked up from germline, CDR1 is SGHDT and CDR2 is YYEEEE. The CDR3 is made up of 12 amino acids. The V end was cut by 2 bases, the J end by 6 bases, with 9 bases between. CDR3 region: CASSLSGAEQYF. Here the CDR3 DNA reads TGTGCCAGCAGCTTATCAGGGGCCGAGCAGTACTTC.

This sequence joins TRBV11-2 and TRBJ1-1; weak D call: TRBD1 (5 bases). CDR1 and CDR2 from the germline V gene are SGHAT and FQNNGV. The CDR3 runs to 14 residues. V dropped 5 bases and J dropped 1 base, with 11 bases sitting between them. The CDR3 coding sequence is TGTGCCAGCAGCGGGGGACTCACGAACACTGAAGCTTTCTTT. This gives the protein CASSGGLTNTEAFF. Complete variable domain (other parts from reference TRBV11-2 and TRBJ1-1): EAGVAQSPRYKIIEKRQSVAFWCNPISGHATLYWYQQILGQGPKLLIQFQNNGVVDDSQLPKDRFSAERLKGVDSTLKIQPAKLEDSAVYLCASSGGLTNTEAFFGQGTRLTVV.

The V and J genes are TRBV5-4 and TRBJ2-7; D perhaps matches TRBD2 (5 bases). CDR3 length: 14 amino acids. The germline V gene encodes CDR1 SGHNT and CDR2 YYREEE (reference sequence). Trimming removed 4 bases at V and 7 bases at J, with 18 bases between. CDR3 sequence (DNA): TGTGCCAGCAGCGAGGGCCGGGTCCCTGAAGAGCAGTACTTC. This translates into CASSEGRVPEEQYF.

V gene TRBV7-9 combines with J gene TRBJ1-1; no firm D call. The length of the CDR3 is 13 residues. Germline-derived CDR1 and CDR2 are SEHNR and FQNEAQ (reference sequence). Deletions cut 3 bases from V and 1 base from J, with 6 bases between. CDR3 sequence (DNA): TGTGCCAGCAGCTTTCAGGAGAACACTGAAGCTTTCTTT. This encodes CASSFQENTEAFF.

V usage is TRBV6-1 and J usage is TRBJ1-1; possibly TRBD1 for D (6 bases). The CDR3 length is 14 residues. The V end was cut by 2 bases, the J end by 6 bases, with 13 bases between. The germline gives CDR1 MNHNS, CDR2 SASEGT. CDR3 in DNA: TGTGCCAGCAGTGAAACCGGGCAGGGGCCTGAAGCTTTCTTT. This gives the protein CASSETGQGPEAFF.

This chain joins TRBV6-1 and TRBJ2-7; 7 bases align to TRBD2. CDR1 is MNHNS and CDR2 is SASEGT in the germline V gene. With 6 bases clipped from V and 0 bases from J, the junction kept 8 bases outside the gene matches. The CDR3 has 15 amino acids. The CDR3 spells CASSPRSGTSYEQYF. The CDR3, as DNA: TGTGCCAGCAGCCCTCGGAGCGGGACCTCCTACGAGCAGTACTTC.

The chain is built from TRBV15 and TRBJ2-1, with 8 bases lining up with TRBD2. This CDR3 is 16 amino acids long. Germline V lookup: CDR1 LNHNV, CDR2 YYDKDF (reference sequence). Unmatched junction bases numbered 16, after V lost 8 bases and J lost 7 bases. The CDR3, as DNA: TGTGCCACCGGGATCCGTAGCGGGACGCTAGGGAATGAGCAGTTCTTC. Protein: CATGIRSGTLGNEQFF.

J is TRBJ1-1 and V is TRBV5-1; possible D gene TRBD1, 6 bases. Trimming took 3 bases from V and 5 from J, leaving 14 bases between them. The CDR3 extends over 14 amino acids. Germline assignment: CDR1 SGHRS and CDR2 YFSETQ. The CDR3: CASSYTGLGTEAFF. CDR3 nucleotides: TGCGCCAGCAGCTACACAGGGCTGGGGACTGAAGCTTTCTTT.

This rearrangement joins TRBV15 to TRBJ1-1; no clear D gene. CDR3 size: 17 residues. The germline CDR1 and CDR2 sequences are LNHNV and YYDKDF (reference sequence). Trimming pared 3 bases from V and 6 bases from J, leaving 23 bases between. This chain's CDR3 is CATSREAGVVPGAEAFF. CDR3 nucleotides: TGTGCCACCAGCAGGGAAGCCGGGGTAGTCCCAGGCGCTGAAGCTTTCTTT.

The rearrangement uses TRBV5-1 and TRBJ1-1; unclear D gene. Germline values: CDR1 SGHRS, CDR2 YFSETQ. V shed 5 bases and J shed 1 base, with 12 bases lying between them. The CDR3 extends over 14 amino acids. The CDR3 DNA reads as TGCGCCAGCAGTCAGGATCCCGGGAACACTGAAGCTTTCTTT. Protein: CASSQDPGNTEAFF.

The table lists this clone with a few counts. The V and J genes are TRBV27 and TRBJ1-1, with TRBD1 matching 9 bases. The CDR3 consists of 16 residues. Germline V gene sequence: CDR1 MNHEY, CDR2 SMNVEV (reference sequence). V was pared by 7 bases and J by 4 bases, with 13 bases of the junction left unmatched. The CDR3 nucleotides read TGTGCCAGCAATCCTGCCCCGGGACAGGGATCCACTGAAGCTTTCTTT. Protein sequence: CASNPAPGQGSTEAFF.

V and J are TRBV6-5 and TRBJ1-2; D not resolved. With 6 bases removed from V and 5 bases from J, the gap between germline ends came to 7 bases. This CDR3 spans 11 amino acids. The germline CDR1 and CDR2 sequences are MNHEY and SVGAGI. The CDR3 sequence is CASRRGYGYTF. The CDR3 nucleotides read TGTGCCAGCAGGAGAGGTTATGGCTACACCTTC.

This chain links TRBV7-8 with TRBJ2-7; 8 nucleotides match TRBD2. This CDR3 region has 18 residues. The V and J ends lost 1 base and 4 bases, in that order; junction bases with no gene match: 15. Germline lookup yields CDR1 SGHVS and CDR2 FQNEAQ. CDR3 nucleotides: TGTGCCAGCAGCTTAGAAGGGGGGAGTAGCGGGAATTTATACGAGCAGTACTTC. Translating gives CASSLEGGSSGNLYEQYF.

The chain links TRBV6-1 to TRBJ2-2; D might be TRBD1 (6 bases). Per the germline V gene, CDR1 is MNHNS and CDR2 is SASEGT. V was pared by 4 bases and J by 6 bases, with 12 bases between. There are 14 residues in the CDR3. CDR3 amino acids: CASSAGHGPGELFF. CDR3 sequence (DNA): TGTGCCAGCAGTGCGGGACACGGGCCCGGGGAGCTGTTTTTT.

This clone came up once. The chain employs TRBV2 and TRBJ2-1; TRBD2 aligns across 7 bases. This CDR3 has 15 amino acids. V gave up 4 bases and J gave up 5 bases; unmatched junction bases: 8. Per germline, CDR1 SNHLY and CDR2 FYNNEI. This CDR3 is CASSGVAGINNEQFF. The CDR3 bases are TGTGCCAGCAGTGGCGTAGCGGGTATCAACAATGAGCAGTTCTTC.

The gene calls are TRBV19 and TRBJ1-3; D remains unclear. Trimming shortened V by 7 bases and J by 1 base, and 11 bases separated the two germline ends. The germline V gene encodes CDR1 LNHDA and CDR2 SQIVND (reference sequence). CDR3 length: 14 residues. The CDR3 DNA follows: TGTGCCAGTACGGGAACACTTTCTGGAAACACCATATATTTT. This codes for CASTGTLSGNTIYF. Complete variable domain (other parts from reference TRBV19 and TRBJ1-3): DGGITQSPKYLFRKEGQNVTLSCEQNLNHDAMYWYRQDPGQGLRLIYYSQIVNDFQKGDIAEGYSVSREKKESFPLTVTSAQKNPTAFYLCASTGTLSGNTIYFGEGSWLTVV.

This clone was seen a single time. The chain recombines TRBV5-6 with TRBJ2-3; 7 nucleotides align to TRBD2. The ends lost 0 bases at V and 8 bases at J; junction bases unmatched: 12. Germline-derived CDR1 and CDR2 are SGHDT and YYEEEE. The CDR3 is 16 residues long. The CDR3 loop is CASSLAGAGPTRTQYF. In nucleotides, the CDR3 is TGTGCCAGCAGCTTGGCCGGAGCGGGACCGACTCGTACGCAGTATTTT.

This clone was found once. The chain carries TRBV5-4 and TRBJ2-3; TRBD2 aligns across 8 bases. CDR1 and CDR2 (germline): SGHNT, YYREEE (reference sequence). V lost 2 bases and J lost 2; bases outside the gene matches: 4. This CDR3 has 15 residues. The CDR3: CASSLAGENTDTQYF. CDR3 nucleotides: TGTGCCAGCAGCTTAGCGGGAGAGAACACAGATACGCAGTATTTT.

The chain employs TRBV6-5 and TRBJ2-5; a weak D match, TRBD2 (6 bases). The CDR3 has 14 residues. Germline V gene lookup returns CDR1 MNHEY and CDR2 SVGAGI. The ends were cut back, 0 bases at V and 5 bases at J, with 10 bases in the middle. Here the CDR3 reads CASSYSEGRETQYF. The CDR3 DNA reads TGTGCCAGCAGTTACTCGGAGGGGAGGGAGACCCAGTACTTC.

The chain links TRBV6-5 to TRBJ2-2; 8 bases are shared with TRBD2. The CDR3 loop spans 16 amino acids. J lost 7 bases, V lost 4 bases, and 11 bases had no gene match. CDR1 MNHEY and CDR2 SVGAGI come from the germline V gene. The DNA of the CDR3 is TGTGCCAGCAGTTTTATGGATAGCGGGATGGGCGGGGAGCTGTTTTTT. This gives the protein CASSFMDSGMGGELFF.

The chain combines TRBV7-9 with TRBJ1-1, with TRBD1 identical over 8 bases. The V segment lost 1 base and the J segment 6 bases; nucleotides outside the gene matches: 10. Germline CDR1 reads SEHNR; CDR2 reads FQNEAQ (reference sequence). The CDR3 runs to 16 residues. The CDR3, as DNA: TGTGCCAGCAGCTTAGATGGAGCAGGGGGCTTCTCTGAAGCTTTCTTT. It is translated as CASSLDGAGGFSEAFF.

The V call is TRBV2, the J call TRBJ1-2; D not resolved. This CDR3 has 14 residues. The V end lost 5 bases, the J end lost 0 bases, and 10 bases lay between the germline ends. Germline V gene lookup returns CDR1 SNHLY and CDR2 FYNNEI. Here the CDR3 DNA reads TGTGCCAGCAGTTCGTCAGTGACTAACTATGGCTACACCTTC. Translation gives CASSSSVTNYGYTF.

The chain uses TRBV6-5 and TRBJ2-1; 12 bases agree with TRBD2. Germline CDR1 reads MNHEY; CDR2 reads SVGAGI. The J segment lost 7 bases and the V segment lost 4 bases, leaving 2 bases of the junction unmatched. The CDR3 length is 14 residues. The CDR3 coding sequence is TGTGCCAGCAGTTCTAGCGGGAGGGGGAATGAGCAGTTCTTC. It codes for CASSSSGRGNEQFF.

The CDR3: CASSPRQGWNTGELFF. CDR3 nucleotide sequence: TGTGCCAGCAGCCCAAGACAGGGGTGGAACACCGGGGAGCTGTTTTTT. This chain connects TRBV7-8 to TRBJ2-2; 8 bases are shared with TRBD1. The CDR3 sequence is 16 residues long. The V gene's germline CDR1 is SGHVS and CDR2 FQNEAQ. Losses at the gene ends were 5 bases for V and 1 base for J; bases not matched to a gene: 6.

The chain recombines TRBV10-3 with TRBJ1-6; 8 bases agree with TRBD1. Germline-derived CDR1 and CDR2 are ENHRY and SYGVKD. V dropped 0 bases and J dropped 10; count of bases not matched to a gene: 5. The CDR3 loop spans 15 amino acids. CDR3 DNA sequence: TGTGCCATCAGTGAGTCAGACAGGGGTCGATCACCCCTCCACTTT. This sequence encodes CAISESDRGRSPLHF.

The V call is TRBV4-2, the J call TRBJ2-5; 8 positions agree with TRBD2. The CDR3 totals 15 residues. The junction had 8 bases not matched to a gene; V was cut back by 4 bases and J by 4 bases. From germline, CDR1 is LGHNA and CDR2 YNFKEQ. This CDR3 is CASSLRAGGSETQYF. In DNA form, the CDR3 reads TGTGCCAGCAGCCTACGGGCGGGGGGTTCAGAGACCCAGTACTTC.

The chain links TRBV7-9 to TRBJ1-2; TRBD1 matches 10 bases. Germline assignment: CDR1 SEHNR and CDR2 FQNEAQ (reference sequence). This CDR3 has 15 amino acids. After removal of 5 bases from V and 5 bases from J, the junction contained 8 bases not matched to a gene. CDR3 sequence reads: CASSLGQGEEYGYTF. CDR3 coding DNA: TGTGCCAGCAGCCTCGGACAGGGGGAGGAATATGGCTACACCTTC.

A remark on this clone: This CDR3 is also generated by other DNA sequences in the sample. V and J are TRBV27 and TRBJ1-5; no firm D call. Germline CDR1 and CDR2: MNHEY and SMNVEV (reference sequence). CDR3 length equals 13 residues. Trimming removed 6 bases from V and 4 bases from J, with 10 bases in between. The DNA for the CDR3 is TGTGCCAGCAGCCTAAACAGAAATCAGCCCCAGCATTTT. Translating gives CASSLNRNQPQHF.

This chain uses TRBV7-9 with TRBJ1-3; 7 bases match TRBD1. In germline, CDR1 is SEHNR, CDR2 FQNEAQ (reference sequence). CDR3 length: 15 residues. The junction had 5 bases not matched to a gene; V was cut back by 4 bases and J by 2 bases. Here the CDR3 reads CASSSPTGPGNTIYF. As DNA, the CDR3 is TGTGCCAGCAGCTCACCGACAGGGCCTGGAAACACCATATATTTT.

The chain is built from TRBV10-3 and TRBJ2-5; possibly TRBD2 for D (6 bases). This CDR3 has 14 amino acids. Germline lookup yields CDR1 ENHRY and CDR2 SYGVKD. Trimming removed 6 bases at V and 4 bases at J, with 15 bases between. CDR3 loop: CAISPSLEGETQYF. The CDR3 nucleotides are TGTGCCATCAGCCCCTCTCTGGAGGGAGAGACCCAGTACTTC.